The clone carrying this TCR beta chain has a handful of counts. Its antigen is still unknown. Time point meaning: week 11, during vaccination. Mutant IDH1 20-mer peptide, at 300 ug, made up each vaccine dose, with topical imiquimod. Each donor presented with a new WHO grade 3 or 4 astrocytoma that tested IDH1-mutant and showed ATRX loss. Using immunoSEQ multiplex PCR, the repertoire was profiled, and TCRdb retains in-frame clones only, with some absent. The sample lists over 95,000 clones; about 90% were seen once. The germline V gene encodes CDR1 SGHRS and CDR2 YFSETQ. There are 16 residues in the CDR3. With 0 bases clipped from V and 6 bases from J, the junction kept 6 bases outside the gene matches. This record comes from a study of a mutant IDH1 vaccine in newly diagnosed glioma. The wider study: Administration of eight vaccinations to patients took place in weeks 1, 3, 5, 7, 11, 15, 19, 23. It was radiotherapy, temozolomide, or both that patients received previously, with most receiving both.

Study-level results: Immune responses induced by vaccination arose in about 93% of the patients.

The TCR was taken from a woman in her forties or fifties with glioma. Sequencing was performed on PBMCs, taken from a glioma patient whose treatment included an IDH1 peptide vaccine. This chain uses TRBV5-1 with TRBJ2-1, with 10 bases aligning to TRBD2. For the CDR3, the DNA is TGCGCCAGCAGCTTGGTAGGGCTAGCGGGAGCCAATGAGCAGTTCTTC. Translation gives CASSLVGLAGANEQFF.